This T cell receptor (beta chain) was profiled in a study of blood T cell repertoires in COVID-19. The wider study: The United States, Italy and Spain supplied acute and convalescent COVID-19 samples.

Original processing methods: Amplification with reference gene primers provided the estimates of nucleated cell counts. The protocol was immunoSEQ multiplex PCR, while the TCRdb copy is restricted to in-frame clones and leaves out a portion. D and trimming were read from the DNA, whereas the V and J calls and clone size are those reported in that table. The sample records under 130,000 clones, about 87% being singletons. V lost 5 bases and J 4 bases, leaving 15 bases between the germline ends. The CDR3 is 15 amino acids. CDR1 and CDR2 from the germline V gene are WSHSY and SAAADI. The genes are TRBV10-2 and TRBJ1-5, with D possibly matching TRBD1 (5 bases). Sequencing used peripheral blood. This sequence originates from a human donor in a cohort sampled during active or convalescent COVID-19. The CDR3 nucleotides are TGCGCCAGCAGTCCCGACAGTTTGGGAAATCAGCCCCAGCATTTT. This sequence encodes CASSPDSLGNQPQHF.